This paragraph covers one TCR beta chain sequence. Trimming removed 1 base at V and 1 base at J, with 11 bases between. Germline CDR1 is SGHNT and CDR2 is YYREEE (reference sequence). The CDR3 is made up of 16 amino acids. As processed by the authors: Estimation of nucleated cell counts was performed using reference gene primer amplification. The repertoire was sequenced with immunoSEQ multiplex PCR; TCRdb's copy has only in-frame clones and lacks some. The V and J calls and clone size come from that table; D and trimming were worked out from the DNA. The sample has 100,000 or so clones; roughly nine tenths are singletons. These data are taken from a study of blood T cell repertoires in COVID-19. The wider study: From the United States, Italy and Spain came samples of acute and convalescent COVID-19. Nucleic acid was either cDNA or gDNA, and it came from T cells, B-cell-depleted T cells, or PBMCs.

Sequencing used peripheral blood. The origin of this receptor is a man aged 50 to 60 with acute or convalescent COVID-19. The J gene is TRBJ2-2, the V gene TRBV5-4; perhaps TRBD1 as D (6 bases). CDR3 sequence (DNA): TGTGCCAGCAGCTTGCTAAACAGGGTGAACACCGGGGAGCTGTTTTTT. Translating gives CASSLLNRVNTGELFF.